These T cell receptor beta chains were read from a single sample in a study of neoadjuvant anti-PD-1 for oral cavity cancer. Sequencing used immunoSEQ multiplex PCR; TCRdb keeps in-frame clones, though not all of them. This table holds around 14,000 clones, less than 85% found once. Specimen: PBMCs, collected before nivolumab (anti-PD-1) treatment. The source is a person aged 35 to 85 with oral cavity squamous cell carcinoma. The CDR3 runs from the conserved cysteine through the conserved F or W. The D gene is left open where the match is weak.

CASTRRGETQYF | TRBV28 | . | TRBJ2-5
CASSGVQDLSYEQYF | TRBV2 | . | TRBJ2-7
CASLAGINTGELFF | TRBV19 | TRBD2 | TRBJ2-2
CASSLGAGATGELFF | TRBV14 | TRBD2 | TRBJ2-2
CASSRDRGTEAFF | TRBV5-6 | . | TRBJ1-1
CASSQGTGNQPQHF | TRBV4-1 | TRBD1 | TRBJ1-5
CASSLDRVRNTEAFF | TRBV5-1 | TRBD1 | TRBJ1-1
CASSEFWGSGQFGNEQFF | TRBV6-4 | . | TRBJ2-1
CASSLGVSPLHF | TRBV5-6 | . | TRBJ1-6
CASSLGTGLKGYTF | TRBV11-2 | TRBD1 | TRBJ1-2
CASSPTTGELFF | TRBV10-1 | . | TRBJ2-2
CASSFETAYNEQFF | TRBV5-6 | . | TRBJ2-1
CATSLLSYGYTF | TRBV28 | . | TRBJ1-2
CASSLAGIRESNQPQHF | TRBV7-9 | . | TRBJ1-5
CASSLQQTNTGELFF | TRBV5-1 | . | TRBJ2-2
CASSLGDRISSYEQYF | TRBV5-1 | TRBD1 | TRBJ2-7
CASTPGTATDTQYF | TRBV19 | TRBD1 | TRBJ2-3
CASSRDSQSYNEQFF | TRBV5-4 | TRBD1 | TRBJ2-1
CASSTNAGLRAFF | TRBV19 | . | TRBJ1-1
CASSIGPGGNEQYF | TRBV19 | TRBD1 | TRBJ2-7
CASSSLQGAVNTEAFF | TRBV11-2 | . | TRBJ1-1
CASSHRRNTGELFF | TRBV5-8 | . | TRBJ2-2
CASSTTGLGYEQYF | TRBV28 | . | TRBJ2-7
CASSYSSGGRWDTQYF | TRBV6-5 | TRBD2 | TRBJ2-3
CASSLSGRAGDTQYF | TRBV5-4 | TRBD2 | TRBJ2-3
CASSLVGGTSNEQFF | TRBV11-3 | TRBD2 | TRBJ2-1
CASSEAQLAGGTGELFF | TRBV6-1 | TRBD1 | TRBJ2-2
CASSIPGGRDSNQPQHF | TRBV19 | . | TRBJ1-5
CASSSGLAGVSYEQYF | TRBV5-1 | TRBD2 | TRBJ2-7